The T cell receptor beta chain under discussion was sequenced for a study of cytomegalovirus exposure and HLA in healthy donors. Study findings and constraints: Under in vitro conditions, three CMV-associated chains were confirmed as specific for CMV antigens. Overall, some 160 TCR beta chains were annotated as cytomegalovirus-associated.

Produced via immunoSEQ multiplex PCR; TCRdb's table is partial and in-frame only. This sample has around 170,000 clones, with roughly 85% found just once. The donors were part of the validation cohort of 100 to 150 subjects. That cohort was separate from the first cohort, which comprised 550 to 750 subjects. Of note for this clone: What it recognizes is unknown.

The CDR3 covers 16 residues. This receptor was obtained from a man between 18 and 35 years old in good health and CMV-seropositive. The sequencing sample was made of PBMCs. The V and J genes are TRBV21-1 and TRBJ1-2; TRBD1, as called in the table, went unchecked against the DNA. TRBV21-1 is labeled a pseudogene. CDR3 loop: CASSKKGDRKNYGYTF. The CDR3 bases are TGTGCCAGCAGCAAAAAAGGCGACAGAAAAAACTATGGCTACACCTTC.